Below, 27 T cell receptor beta chains from the same sample are listed, as sequenced in a study of T cells in Graves' hyperthyroidism and ophthalmopathy. RNA transcripts were the template for amplifying TCR beta CDR3 regions. Using the HTBI primer set, a first-round RT-PCR was run on the TCR CDR3. MiXCR was run by TCRdb on the multiplex PCR reads, yielding one entry per CDR3 protein. The repertoire holds approximately 330,000 distinct CDR3 sequences, with 12% to 15% as singletons. The material sequenced was blood. Receptors originate from a woman aged 35 to 49 with Graves' ophthalmopathy.

This clonotype was recorded at least ten times. A read error may explain this, as a much larger clone is one base away. J is TRBJ2-3 and V is TRBV2, with 7 bases that match TRBD1. The CDR3 contains 13 residues. The germline V gene has CDR1 SNHLY and CDR2 FYNNEI. V trimming: 10 bases; J trimming: 6 bases; junction bases outside the gene matches: 10. CDR3 amino acids: CANSADREDTQYF. The CDR3 nucleotides are TGTGCCAACAGCGCCGACAGGGAGGATACGCAGTATTTT.

This clonotype was recorded a few times. This chain links TRBV5-1 with TRBJ1-1; a possible D gene is TRBD1 (5 bases). This CDR3 has 15 amino acids. The V gene lost 4 bases and the J gene lost 0 bases, with 13 bases spanning the gap. CDR1 is SGHRS, CDR2 YFSETQ, per germline. CDR3 sequence (DNA): TGCGCCAGCAGCGCCGGACACAACATGAACACTGAAGCTTTCTTT. This translates into CASSAGHNMNTEAFF. Full variable domain (missing parts from reference TRBV5-1 and TRBJ1-1): KAGVTQTPRYLIKTRGQQVTLSCSPISGHRSVSWYQQTPGQGLQFLFEYFSETQRNKGNFPGRFSGRQFSNSRSEMNVSTLELGDSALYLCASSAGHNMNTEAFFGQGTRLTVV.

At least ten counts were recorded for this clonotype. The chain uses TRBV20-1 and TRBJ2-5; 7 bases are shared with TRBD1. Trimming at V came to 5 bases and at J to 5 bases, leaving 11 bases not matched to a gene. Germline V lookup: CDR1 DFQATT, CDR2 SNEGSKA (reference sequence). The CDR3 has 14 residues. CDR3 region: CSAGRTGWMETQYF. CDR3 in DNA: TGCAGTGCTGGACGGACAGGATGGATGGAGACCCAGTACTTC.

In its sample, this clonotype was seen many times. V usage is TRBV27 and J usage is TRBJ1-5, with a tentative D call TRBD1 (6 bases). The CDR3 spans 17 residues. V was cut by 0 bases and J by 6 bases, with 18 bases left in between. Germline values: CDR1 MNHEY, CDR2 SMNVEV (reference sequence). In DNA form, the CDR3 reads TGTGCCAGCAGTTTATCGAGAGGGACATCGCTTAGTCAGCCCCAGCATTTT. Its protein product is CASSLSRGTSLSQPQHF.

This clonotype was recorded only once. The chain recombines TRBV20-1 with TRBJ2-7, with D perhaps TRBD1 (5 bases). The end of the DNA is better explained by TRBJ2-1, so the J call may be wrong. CDR1 DFQATT and CDR2 SNEGSKA come from the germline V gene (reference sequence). This CDR3 spans 15 amino acids. The CDR3 reads CSARDDTAWGYEQFF. The CDR3 DNA is TGCAGTGCTAGAGATGACACGGCATGGGGCTACGAGCAGTTCTTC.

This clonotype has ten or more counts. The V and J genes are TRBV28 and TRBJ1-5; D is possibly TRBD1 (6 bases). CDR1 MDHEN and CDR2 SYDVKM come from the germline V gene. The CDR3 is 12 amino acids. V lost 4 bases and J 6 bases, leaving 7 bases between the germline ends. For the CDR3, the DNA is TGTGCCAGCAGTTGGACAGTTCAGCCCCAGCATTTT. It yields the protein CASSWTVQPQHF.

This clonotype was seen at least ten times. The chain carries TRBV29-1 and TRBJ1-2; 7 bases are a match to TRBD1. V dropped 0 bases and J dropped 8; count of bases not matched to a gene: 6. Germline V gene sequence: CDR1 SQVTM, CDR2 ANQGSEA. The CDR3 runs 13 residues. CDR3: CSVEELQGNGYTF. In DNA, the CDR3 is TGCAGCGTTGAAGAGCTACAGGGGAACGGCTACACCTTC.

CDR3 sequence: CASRAGDKTGNTIYF. The CDR3, as DNA: TGTGCCAGCAGGGCAGGGGATAAAACTGGAAACACCATATATTTT. The gene calls are TRBV7-9 and TRBJ1-3, with D tentatively TRBD1 (6 bases). Looked up from germline, CDR1 is SEHNR and CDR2 is FQNEAQ (reference sequence). Trimming left V 6 bases short and J 2 bases short, with 14 bases between. The CDR3 has 15 residues.

This clonotype showed up many times. The chain combines TRBV5-6 with TRBJ2-7; 12 positions match TRBD1. The CDR3 is made up of 15 amino acids. The germline V gene encodes CDR1 SGHDT and CDR2 YYEEEE. The V and J ends lost 4 bases and 2 bases, in that order; junction bases with no gene match: 4. The CDR3 DNA sequence: TGTGCCAGCAGCCTCCGGGACAGGGGGCCCTACGAGCAGTACTTC. The encoded protein is CASSLRDRGPYEQYF.

The table lists this clonotype with many counts. This chain connects TRBV6-1 to TRBJ2-3, with D possibly matching TRBD1 (5 bases). The ends were cut back, 1 base at V and 2 bases at J, with 10 bases in the middle. The CDR3 is 15 amino acids. CDR1 and CDR2 (germline): MNHNS, SASEGT. CDR3 loop: CASSEGTYPTDTQYF. In DNA form, the CDR3 reads TGTGCCAGCAGTGAAGGGACATACCCCACAGATACGCAGTATTTT.

V gene TRBV20-1 combines with J gene TRBJ2-7; D may be TRBD2 (6 bases). V shed 3 bases and J shed 0 bases, with 12 bases lying between them. Germline V gene data show CDR1 as DFQATT and CDR2 as SNEGSKA (reference sequence). The CDR3 sequence is 14 residues long. The CDR3 loop reads CSARPGGRSYEQYF. As DNA, the CDR3 is TGCAGTGCTAGGCCCGGGGGACGCTCCTACGAGCAGTACTTC.

This clonotype appeared many times. This chain connects TRBV20-1 to TRBJ1-4; D not resolved. Germline lookup yields CDR1 DFQATT and CDR2 SNEGSKA (reference sequence). Trimming cost V 1 base and J 10 bases, with 19 bases left between them. The CDR3 is made up of 15 amino acids. As DNA, the CDR3 is TGCAGTGCTAGAGCTTCGACCGCCAGGTCGGGAAAACTGTTTTTT. It encodes CSARASTARSGKLFF.

This clonotype was counted many times. The chain links TRBV12-3 or TRBV12-4 to TRBJ2-7; 9 bases agree with TRBD2. The CDR3 has 15 amino acids. The junction had 12 bases not matched to a gene; V was cut back by 9 bases and J by 3 bases. The CDR3 spells CASRGAGGLVYEQYF. The CDR3, as DNA: TGTGCCAGTCGGGGCGCGGGGGGGCTCGTCTACGAGCAGTACTTC.

The chain links TRBV7-9 to TRBJ1-1, with 8 positions matching TRBD1. V was pared by 5 bases and J by 4 bases, with 15 bases of the junction left unmatched. Germline CDR1 reads SEHNR; CDR2 reads FQNEAQ (reference sequence). The CDR3 runs to 17 residues. CDR3 region: CASSHRQGLGYVTEAFF. The CDR3 DNA sequence: TGTGCCAGCAGCCATCGACAGGGGTTAGGTTATGTCACTGAAGCTTTCTTT.

In its sample, this clonotype was seen once. J is TRBJ2-2 and V is TRBV6-2 or TRBV6-3, with 7 bases identical to TRBD1. V was pared by 6 bases and J by 4 bases, with 8 bases of the junction left unmatched. The CDR3 is made up of 15 amino acids. In germline, CDR1 is MNHEY, CDR2 SVGEGT. In DNA, the CDR3 is TGTGCCAGCAGCCCCGGGGCAGGGGGCACCGGGGAGCTGTTTTTT. Its protein is CASSPGAGGTGELFF.

The chain joins TRBV7-9 to TRBJ2-7; 7 bases align to TRBD1. Germline V gene lookup returns CDR1 SEHNR and CDR2 FQNEAQ (reference sequence). V was pared by 11 bases and J by 5 bases, with 12 bases of the junction left unmatched. This CDR3 is 13 amino acids long. For the CDR3, the DNA is TGTGCCGGGACGACAGGGAGAAAGAACGAGCAGTACTTC. It specifies CAGTTGRKNEQYF.

This clonotype was observed a few times. The chain couples TRBV7-9 to TRBJ1-5; D gene ambiguous. V was cut by 5 bases and J by 0 bases, with 8 bases left in between. The CDR3 consists of 14 residues. Looked up from germline, CDR1 is SEHNR and CDR2 is FQNEAQ (reference sequence). In DNA form, the CDR3 reads TGTGCCAGCAGCCTGACGGATAGCAATCAGCCCCAGCATTTT. Protein: CASSLTDSNQPQHF.

This clonotype showed up many times. The chain combines TRBV15 with TRBJ1-6; TRBD1 aligns across 7 bases. V lost 4 bases to trimming and J lost 7 bases; unmatched junction nucleotides: 13. Germline CDR1 reads LNHNV; CDR2 reads YYDKDF (reference sequence). This CDR3 region has 17 residues. CDR3: CATSTRSRGLGNSPLHF. In nucleotides, the CDR3 is TGTGCCACCAGCACCAGGAGCAGGGGGTTAGGGAATTCACCCCTCCACTTT.

This chain joins TRBV9 and TRBJ2-6, with TRBD2 identical over 14 bases. The CDR3 is made up of 17 amino acids. CDR1 and CDR2 (germline): SGDLS, YYNGEE. J was trimmed by 1 base and V by 4 bases; bases with no gene match: 1. For the CDR3, the DNA is TGTGCCAGCAGCAGGACTAGCGGGAGGTCTGGGGCCAACGTCCTGACTTTC. Translation: CASSRTSGRSGANVLTF.

The sample holds many counts of this clonotype. The chain couples TRBV12-3 or TRBV12-4 to TRBJ2-7; 10 nucleotides match TRBD2. J gave up 4 bases and V 3 bases, and 6 bases lay outside the gene matches. This CDR3 has 15 residues. The CDR3 DNA sequence: TGTGCCAGCAGTTTCACGGCTAGCGGGGGATACGAGCAGTACTTC. It codes for CASSFTASGGYEQYF.

The table lists this clonotype with many counts. The rearrangement uses TRBV20-1 and TRBJ2-3, with D possibly being TRBD2 (6 bases). V gave up 3 bases and J gave up 2 bases, with 15 bases separating them. The CDR3 runs to 15 residues. Germline loops: CDR1 DFQATT, CDR2 SNEGSKA (reference sequence). CDR3 in DNA: TGCAGTGCTAGCTCGATCCGGGGGATCACAGATACGCAGTATTTT. Residues: CSASSIRGITDTQYF.

About this clonotype: A much larger clonotype is one base distant, so this may be a read error. V and J are TRBV12-3 or TRBV12-4 and TRBJ2-7, with D tentatively TRBD2 (5 bases). The CDR3 is 15 residues long. V lost 2 bases and J lost 4, with 15 bases in between. CDR3 bases: TGTGCCAGCAGTTTATCTGCCCCGAGGGATTACGAGCAGTACTTC. The encoded protein is CASSLSAPRDYEQYF.

This clonotype was observed a handful of times. This rearrangement joins TRBV20-1 to TRBJ2-7, with a weak D call TRBD1 (6 bases). The V end was cut by 4 bases, the J end by 2 bases, with 9 bases between. Germline-derived CDR1 and CDR2 are DFQATT and SNEGSKA (reference sequence). The length of the CDR3 is 12 residues. The CDR3 here is CSATDSTYEQYF. The CDR3 DNA sequence: TGCAGTGCTACGGACAGTACCTACGAGCAGTACTTC.

This clonotype appeared a few times. This chain uses TRBV5-6 with TRBJ2-1; D is unclear. The germline CDR1 and CDR2 sequences are SGHDT and YYEEEE. This CDR3 spans 15 amino acids. Trimming shortened V by 4 bases and J by 2 bases, and 13 bases separated the two germline ends. The CDR3 coding sequence is TGTGCCAGCAGCACCGGCGACCCCCCCTACAATGAGCAGTTCTTC. This gives the protein CASSTGDPPYNEQFF.

This clonotype showed up just a few times. In DNA form, the CDR3 reads TGTGCCAGTACGGACAGGGGGCTAGTTGGACACAATGAGCAGTTCTTC. This codes for CASTDRGLVGHNEQFF. The genes are TRBV19 and TRBJ2-1; TRBD1 agrees at 11 bases. The V segment lost 7 bases and the J segment 5 bases; nucleotides outside the gene matches: 10. The CDR3 totals 16 residues. From germline, CDR1 is LNHDA and CDR2 SQIVND (reference sequence).

This clonotype occurred many times. The chain carries TRBV28 and TRBJ2-7; weak D call: TRBD2 (5 bases). This CDR3 has 17 amino acids. The V gene's germline CDR1 is MDHEN and CDR2 SYDVKM. The V end was cut by 3 bases, the J end by 4 bases, with 22 bases between. DNA of the CDR3: TGTGCCAGCAGTTTCCCCAGCCTAGACCGGGGAAATTACGAGCAGTACTTC. It encodes CASSFPSLDRGNYEQYF.

The chain uses TRBV20-1 and TRBJ1-4, with unresolved D. The length of the CDR3 is 15 residues. CDR1 is DFQATT, CDR2 SNEGSKA, per germline (reference sequence). Trimming took off 4 bases at V and 5 bases at J, with 17 bases between the two ends. In DNA form, the CDR3 reads TGCAGTGCTATGCGGATCGGGAGCTCAAATGAAAAACTGTTTTTT. Its protein product is CSAMRIGSSNEKLFF.